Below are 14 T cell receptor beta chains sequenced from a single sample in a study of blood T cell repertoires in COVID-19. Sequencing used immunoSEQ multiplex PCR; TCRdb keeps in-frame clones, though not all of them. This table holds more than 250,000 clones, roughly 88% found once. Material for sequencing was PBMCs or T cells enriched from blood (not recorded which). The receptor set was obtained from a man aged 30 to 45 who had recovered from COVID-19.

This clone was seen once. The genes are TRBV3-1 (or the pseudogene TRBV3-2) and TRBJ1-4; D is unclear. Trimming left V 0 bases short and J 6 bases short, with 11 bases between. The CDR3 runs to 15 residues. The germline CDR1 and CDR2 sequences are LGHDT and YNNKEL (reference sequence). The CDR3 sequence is CASSQEGKMHEKLFF. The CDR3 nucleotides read TGTGCCAGCAGCCAAGAGGGCAAGATGCATGAAAAACTGTTTTTT.

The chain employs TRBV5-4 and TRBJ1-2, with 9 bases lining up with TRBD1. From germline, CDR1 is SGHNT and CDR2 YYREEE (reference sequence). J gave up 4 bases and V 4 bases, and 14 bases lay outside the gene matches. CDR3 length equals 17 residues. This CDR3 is CASSLPPGQGWSYGYTF. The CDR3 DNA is TGTGCCAGCAGCCTACCCCCGGGACAGGGTTGGAGCTATGGCTACACCTTC. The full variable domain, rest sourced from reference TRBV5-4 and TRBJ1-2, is ETGVTQSPTHLIKTRGQQVTLRCSSQSGHNTVSWYQQALGQGPQFIFQYYREEENGRGNFPPRFSGLQFPNYSSELNVNALELDDSALYLCASSLPPGQGWSYGYTFGSGTRLTVV.

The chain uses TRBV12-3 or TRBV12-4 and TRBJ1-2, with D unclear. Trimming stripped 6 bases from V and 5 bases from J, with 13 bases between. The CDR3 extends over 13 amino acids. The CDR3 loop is CASSSERDYGYTF. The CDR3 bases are TGTGCCAGCAGCTCGGAGAGGGATTATGGCTACACCTTC.

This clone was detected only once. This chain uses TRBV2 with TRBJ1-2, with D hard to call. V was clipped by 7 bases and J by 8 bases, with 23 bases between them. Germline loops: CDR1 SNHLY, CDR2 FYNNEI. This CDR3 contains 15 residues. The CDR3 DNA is TGTGCCAGCACTTTGTTGGAGGCCCAGGCCATAGGCTACACCTTC. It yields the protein CASTLLEAQAIGYTF.

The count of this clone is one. CDR3 sequence: CASSLLTGSTDTQYF. The CDR3 DNA sequence: TGTGCCAGCAGCCTACTGACAGGGAGCACAGATACGCAGTATTTT. J is TRBJ2-3 and V is TRBV11-2; 7 bases are a match to TRBD1. Germline V gene lookup returns CDR1 SGHAT and CDR2 FQNNGV. The CDR3 covers 15 residues. V lost 5 bases and J lost 0; bases outside the gene matches: 5.

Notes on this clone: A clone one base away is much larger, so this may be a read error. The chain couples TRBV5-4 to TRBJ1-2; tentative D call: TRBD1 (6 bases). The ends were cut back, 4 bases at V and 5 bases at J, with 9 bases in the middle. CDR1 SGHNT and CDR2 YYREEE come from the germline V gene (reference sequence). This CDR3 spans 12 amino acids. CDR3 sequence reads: CASSVDRYGYTF. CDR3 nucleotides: TGTGCCAGCAGCGTGGACAGATATGGCTACACCTTC.

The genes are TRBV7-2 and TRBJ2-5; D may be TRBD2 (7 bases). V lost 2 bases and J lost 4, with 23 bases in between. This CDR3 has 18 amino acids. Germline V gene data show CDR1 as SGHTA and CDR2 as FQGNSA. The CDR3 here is CASSLLAGALLGGETQYF. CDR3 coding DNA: TGTGCCAGCAGCTTACTTGCGGGGGCACTACTCGGGGGAGAGACCCAGTACTTC.

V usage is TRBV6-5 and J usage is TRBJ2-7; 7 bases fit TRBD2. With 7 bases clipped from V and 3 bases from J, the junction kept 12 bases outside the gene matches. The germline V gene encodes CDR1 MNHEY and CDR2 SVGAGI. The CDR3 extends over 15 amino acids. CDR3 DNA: TGTGCCAGCACCCTATTTTGGGGGGGAGGCTACGAGCAGTACTTC. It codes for CASTLFWGGGYEQYF.

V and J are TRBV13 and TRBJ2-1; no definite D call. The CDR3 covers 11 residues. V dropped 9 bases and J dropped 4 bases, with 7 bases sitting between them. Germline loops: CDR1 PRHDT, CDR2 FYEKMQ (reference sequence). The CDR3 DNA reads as TGTGCCAGTACAGAATACAATGAGCAGTTCTTC. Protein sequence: CASTEYNEQFF.

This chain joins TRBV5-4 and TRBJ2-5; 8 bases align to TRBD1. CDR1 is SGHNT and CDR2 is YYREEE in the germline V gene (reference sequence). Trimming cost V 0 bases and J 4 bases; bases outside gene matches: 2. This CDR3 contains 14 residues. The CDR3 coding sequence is TGTGCCAGCAGCTTGGAGACAGGGGCAGAGACCCAGTACTTC. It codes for CASSLETGAETQYF.

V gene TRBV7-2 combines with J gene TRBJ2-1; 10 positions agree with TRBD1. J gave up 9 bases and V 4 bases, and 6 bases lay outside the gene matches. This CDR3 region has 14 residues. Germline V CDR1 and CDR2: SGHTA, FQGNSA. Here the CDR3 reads CASSWGQGNSEQFF. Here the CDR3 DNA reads TGTGCCAGCAGCTGGGGACAGGGGAACAGTGAGCAGTTCTTC.

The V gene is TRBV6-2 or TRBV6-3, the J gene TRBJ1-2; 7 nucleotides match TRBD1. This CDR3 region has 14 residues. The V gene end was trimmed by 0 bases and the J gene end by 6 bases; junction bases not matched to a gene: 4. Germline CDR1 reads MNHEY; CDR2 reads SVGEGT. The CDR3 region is CASSYSIGGDGYTF. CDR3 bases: TGTGCCAGCAGTTACTCGATAGGGGGCGATGGCTACACCTTC.

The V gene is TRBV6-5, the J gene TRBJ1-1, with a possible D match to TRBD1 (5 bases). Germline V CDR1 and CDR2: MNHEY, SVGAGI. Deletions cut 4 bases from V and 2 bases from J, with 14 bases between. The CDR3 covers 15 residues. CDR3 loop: CASSSQGGVNTEAFF. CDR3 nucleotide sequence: TGTGCCAGCAGTTCCCAGGGAGGGGTTAACACTGAAGCTTTCTTT.

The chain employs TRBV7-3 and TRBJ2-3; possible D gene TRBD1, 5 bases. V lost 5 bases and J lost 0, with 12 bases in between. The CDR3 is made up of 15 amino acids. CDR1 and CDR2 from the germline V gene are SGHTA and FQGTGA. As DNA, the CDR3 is TGTGCCAGCAGCCCCCAGGGCATGAGCACAGATACGCAGTATTTT. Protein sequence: CASSPQGMSTDTQYF.